This T cell receptor beta chain was sequenced during a study of shared clonotypes between healthy human individuals. Study-wide results and limits: Shared clonotypes: roughly 4.7% naive CD4, about 3.3% naive CD8, roughly 2.2% memory CD4, over 0.3% memory CD8. Clonotypes shared by all four sorted-subset donors had higher generation probabilities than non-shared clonotypes.

CDR3 length equals 13 residues. Germline V gene data show CDR1 as SQVTM and CDR2 as ANQGSEA. As for this clone: Its antigen is unidentified.

The authors split each subset's genomic DNA evenly across several immunoSEQ plates. The table came from immunoSEQ multiplex PCR; TCRdb's copy has only in-frame clones and leaves some out. The table has a few million clones, 85% to 95% seen once. Donors were Caucasian adults residing in Nashville, Tennessee, USA. This sequence was found in a man between 18 and 29 years old in good health. Some clones in this sample may be carry-over from other donors' samples. J is TRBJ2-5 and V is TRBV29-1; D remains ambiguous. The J call could be wrong; TRBJ2-7 is a better fit for the DNA end. The source material was naive CD4+ T cells from PBMCs. Sample subset: CD45RA+ positively selected. The CDR3 here is CSVDVVGYNEQYF. CDR3 DNA: TGCAGCGTTGACGTTGTAGGGTACAACGAGCAGTACTTC.